Each of the 27 T cell receptor beta chains below was sequenced from the same sample in a study of blood T cell repertoires in COVID-19. The data were produced by immunoSEQ multiplex PCR, yet TCRdb's version contains in-frame clones alone and is incomplete. The table lists approximately 400,000 clones, around four fifths of them singletons. Material: PBMCs or T cells enriched from blood (not recorded which). These receptors came from a woman aged 50 to 65 who had recovered from COVID-19.

The chain uses TRBV20-1 and TRBJ1-1, with TRBD1 matching 10 bases. J lost 10 bases, V lost 3 bases, and 14 bases had no gene match. The length of the CDR3 is 15 residues. The V gene's germline CDR1 is DFQATT and CDR2 SNEGSKA (reference sequence). The CDR3: CSASALVRDRGSAFF. In DNA, the CDR3 is TGCAGTGCTAGTGCTTTGGTGCGGGACAGGGGATCAGCTTTCTTT.

The chain joins TRBV6-5 to TRBJ2-7; D gene unclear. Looked up from germline, CDR1 is MNHEY and CDR2 is SVGAGI. This CDR3 region has 13 residues. The V gene lost 6 bases and the J gene lost 2 bases, with 11 bases spanning the gap. CDR3 region: CASSATAAYEQYF. CDR3 nucleotides: TGTGCCAGCAGCGCCACAGCAGCCTACGAGCAGTACTTC.

The gene calls are TRBV11-2 and TRBJ1-5; 8 bases are a match to TRBD1. Germline V gene sequence: CDR1 SGHAT, CDR2 FQNNGV. This CDR3 comprises 14 residues. With V trimmed by 0 bases and J by 6 bases, 1 base remained unmatched. The CDR3 nucleotides read TGTGCCAGCAGCTTAGAGACAGGGGTTCAGCCCCAGCATTTT. Amino acid sequence: CASSLETGVQPQHF.

V is TRBV6-1 and J is TRBJ2-1; D ambiguous. Germline V gives CDR1 MNHNS, CDR2 SASEGT. This CDR3 region has 13 residues. Trimming removed 2 bases at V and 9 bases at J, with 11 bases between. CDR3 loop: CASSETPPSEQFF. The CDR3 DNA reads TGTGCCAGCAGTGAAACGCCGCCCAGTGAGCAGTTCTTC.

The genes are TRBV5-6 and TRBJ1-1; D is perhaps TRBD1 (5 bases). CDR3 size: 15 residues. V was clipped by 6 bases and J by 1 base, with 16 bases between them. Germline CDR1 and CDR2: SGHDT and YYEEEE. The CDR3, as DNA: TGTGCCAGCACCACAAATGGGGCGTGGAACACTGAAGCTTTCTTT. Translating gives CASTTNGAWNTEAFF.

In this sample, this clone turned up many times. The chain combines TRBV6-2 or TRBV6-3 with TRBJ1-1; 7 nucleotides line up with TRBD1. Germline V gene lookup returns CDR1 MNHEY and CDR2 SVGEGT. The CDR3 loop spans 16 amino acids. The junction had 14 bases not matched to a gene; V was cut back by 4 bases and J by 6 bases. CDR3 nucleotide sequence: TGTGCCAGCAGTTTCATAAACGTAGGGGGCTTGGCTGAAGCTTTCTTT. Its protein product is CASSFINVGGLAEAFF.

The chain uses TRBV28 and TRBJ1-4, with D tentatively TRBD1 (5 bases). V lost 4 bases and J lost 8, with 17 bases in between. Germline lookup yields CDR1 MDHEN and CDR2 SYDVKM. The length of the CDR3 is 15 residues. In nucleotides, the CDR3 is TGTGCCAGCAGTTATCCGGGCCCCGGGGGGGAAAAACTGTTTTTT. This encodes CASSYPGPGGEKLFF.

V is TRBV6-4 and J is TRBJ2-3; 10 positions match TRBD2. This CDR3 spans 14 amino acids. Per germline, CDR1 MRHNA and CDR2 SNTAGT. Unmatched junction bases numbered 2, after V lost 4 bases and J lost 4 bases. The CDR3 nucleotides read TGTGCCAGCAGTGTCCTAGCGGGAGCAGATACGCAGTATTTT. The encoded protein is CASSVLAGADTQYF.

This clone was observed a single time. The J gene is TRBJ1-1, the V gene TRBV30; 7 positions match TRBD1. V lost 2 bases to trimming and J lost 9 bases; unmatched junction nucleotides: 9. The germline V gene encodes CDR1 GTSNPN and CDR2 SVGIG (reference sequence). The CDR3 length is 13 residues. In nucleotides, the CDR3 is TGTGCCTGGAGTCCGGGACAGCCGGTTAAAGCTTTCTTT. Amino acids: CAWSPGQPVKAFF.

This clone was recorded a few times. CDR3 sequence reads: CASSLGQGSYNTEAFF. As DNA, the CDR3 is TGTGCCAGCAGCTTGGGACAGGGGTCGTACAACACTGAAGCTTTCTTT. The chain uses TRBV5-8 and TRBJ1-1; 8 nucleotides align to TRBD1. The length of the CDR3 is 16 residues. Germline V gene lookup returns CDR1 SGHTS and CDR2 YDEGEE. The J segment lost 2 bases and the V segment lost 0 bases, leaving 6 bases of the junction unmatched. Full variable domain (remainder filled in from reference TRBV5-8 and TRBJ1-1): EAGVTQSPTHLIKTRGQQATLRCSPISGHTSVYWYQQALGLGLQFLLWYDEGEERNRGNFPPRFSGRQFPNYSSELNVNALELEDSALYLCASSLGQGSYNTEAFFGQGTRLTVV.

The genes are TRBV6-5 and TRBJ1-5; D uncertain. CDR3 length: 14 amino acids. V shed 8 bases and J shed 9 bases, with 20 bases lying between them. Germline V gene data show CDR1 as MNHEY and CDR2 as SVGAGI. The CDR3 bases are TGTGCCAGCGCCCGTGAGAGGGATTTGGGGCCCCAGCATTTT. Its protein is CASARERDLGPQHF.

The chain links TRBV6-5 to TRBJ1-5; D perhaps matches TRBD1 (5 bases). Looked up from germline, CDR1 is MNHEY and CDR2 is SVGAGI. This CDR3 region has 13 residues. Trimming took 6 bases from V and 3 from J, leaving 9 bases between them. The chain's CDR3 is CASRPGSNQPQHF. In DNA, the CDR3 is TGTGCCAGCAGACCAGGGTCCAATCAGCCCCAGCATTTT.

The chain uses TRBV6-1 and TRBJ2-5, with 14 bases aligning to TRBD2. Unmatched junction bases numbered 7, after V lost 3 bases and J lost 7 bases. CDR1 and CDR2 (germline): MNHNS, SASEGT. This CDR3 spans 16 amino acids. CDR3 sequence reads: CASSEGLAGVTGTQYF. In DNA form, the CDR3 reads TGTGCCAGCAGTGAGGGACTAGCGGGGGTAACAGGGACCCAGTACTTC.

The gene calls are TRBV19 and TRBJ1-2, with D perhaps TRBD1 (5 bases). This CDR3 has 12 amino acids. V was pared by 7 bases and J by 2 bases, with 8 bases between. Germline V gene data show CDR1 as LNHDA and CDR2 as SQIVND (reference sequence). The CDR3 loop reads CASMAGNYGYTF. CDR3 DNA: TGTGCCAGTATGGCAGGGAACTATGGCTACACCTTC.

The J gene is TRBJ1-6, the V gene TRBV21-1; the table's TRBD1 call for D was not verified on the DNA. TRBV21-1 is a documented pseudogene. The CDR3 loop spans 20 amino acids. CDR3 in DNA: TGTGCCAGCAGCCCCTCCCAGGGACAGGGGGGATCTGGGAAGAATTCACCCCTCCACTTT. Its protein product is CASSPSQGQGGSGKNSPLHF.

This clone was picked up a small number of times. The chain employs TRBV9 and TRBJ2-1; 9 bases are shared with TRBD2. The germline CDR1 and CDR2 sequences are SGDLS and YYNGEE. This CDR3 has 19 residues. The trim removed 4 bases at V and 0 bases at J, leaving 14 bases unmatched. As DNA, the CDR3 is TGTGCCAGCAGCTCAGGGGTAGCGGGGGCCATCAGCTCCTACAATGAGCAGTTCTTC. As protein: CASSSGVAGAISSYNEQFF.

The chain is built from TRBV7-8 and TRBJ2-7, with 10 bases fitting TRBD1. The trim removed 6 bases at V and 2 bases at J, leaving 1 base unmatched. CDR3 length equals 13 residues. The germline gives CDR1 SGHVS, CDR2 FQNEAQ. The CDR3 protein is CASSGQGAYEQYF. CDR3 in DNA: TGTGCCAGCAGTGGACAGGGGGCCTACGAGCAGTACTTC.

This clone was detected once. This sequence joins TRBV11-2 and TRBJ2-1; TRBD2 is a possible D gene (5 bases). Germline CDR1 SGHAT, CDR2 FQNNGV. The ends were cut back, 5 bases at V and 0 bases at J, with 11 bases in the middle. This CDR3 is built from 15 residues. CDR3 residues: CASSRRSNSYNEQFF. CDR3 DNA sequence: TGTGCCAGCAGCCGGAGGTCCAACTCCTACAATGAGCAGTTCTTC.

The V and J genes are TRBV5-1 and TRBJ2-5; 10 nucleotides agree with TRBD1. After removal of 4 bases from V and 4 bases from J, the junction contained 4 bases not matched to a gene. The CDR3 sequence is 14 residues long. Looked up from germline, CDR1 is SGHRS and CDR2 is YFSETQ. CDR3 sequence (DNA): TGCGCCAGCAGCCAGGGACAGGGGAGAGAGACCCAGTACTTC. Protein product: CASSQGQGRETQYF.

The chain carries TRBV18 and TRBJ1-4, with TRBD1 matching 9 bases. The CDR3 length is 17 residues. Losses at the gene ends were 1 base for V and 4 bases for J; bases not matched to a gene: 7. The germline V gene has CDR1 KGHSH and CDR2 LQKENI. The CDR3 protein is CASSPRNRGQGNEKLFF. The DNA of the CDR3 is TGTGCCAGCTCACCACGGAACAGGGGGCAGGGTAATGAAAAACTGTTTTTT.

This clone appeared once. V gene TRBV7-9 combines with J gene TRBJ2-1, with 8 bases fitting TRBD2. CDR1 is SEHNR, CDR2 FQNEAQ, per germline (reference sequence). Trimming cost V 5 bases and J 10 bases; bases outside gene matches: 7. This CDR3 region has 13 residues. CDR3 loop: CASSLPASGEQFF. Written as DNA, the CDR3 is TGTGCCAGCAGCCTCCCGGCTAGCGGGGAGCAGTTCTTC.

This chain links TRBV11-3 with TRBJ2-1, with 9 bases identical to TRBD2. This CDR3 is built from 17 residues. Germline V CDR1 and CDR2: SGHNT, YENEEA. The V segment lost 0 bases and the J segment 1 base; nucleotides outside the gene matches: 4. CDR3 sequence reads: CASSLDHGLASYNEQFF. CDR3 bases: TGTGCCAGCAGCTTAGATCATGGACTAGCGTCCTACAATGAGCAGTTCTTC.

V usage is TRBV10-3 and J usage is TRBJ1-4, with D perhaps TRBD1 (6 bases). The CDR3 length is 17 residues. CDR1 ENHRY and CDR2 SYGVKD come from the germline V gene. Trimming shortened V by 3 bases and J by 8 bases, and 22 bases separated the two germline ends. The CDR3, as DNA: TGTGCCATCAGTGATGCGGACTTGGGCAGGGGAAGGGAAAAACTGTTTTTT. The encoded protein is CAISDADLGRGREKLFF.

J is TRBJ1-3 and V is TRBV7-2; D is undetermined. The CDR3 has 13 amino acids. CDR1 and CDR2 from the germline V gene are SGHTA and FQGNSA. Trimming took off 5 bases at V and 4 bases at J, with 9 bases between the two ends. The CDR3 coding sequence is TGTGCCAGCAGCCCCGCCCGGGGAAACACCATATATTTT. Protein sequence: CASSPARGNTIYF.

The chain couples TRBV13 to TRBJ2-1; D gene uncertain. V shed 5 bases and J shed 0 bases, with 5 bases lying between them. Germline CDR1 PRHDT, CDR2 FYEKMQ (reference sequence). The CDR3 contains 13 residues. CDR3 bases: TGTGCCAGCAGCGGCAGCTCCTACAATGAGCAGTTCTTC. Its protein is CASSGSSYNEQFF.

The J gene is TRBJ2-2, the V gene TRBV21-1; no DNA check was done on the table's D call, TRBD2. TRBV21-1 has pseudogene status. The CDR3 sequence is 14 residues long. For the CDR3, the DNA is TGTGCCAGCAGCTTCTTAACTAGACGCGGGGAGCTGTTTTTT. Encoded protein: CASSFLTRRGELFF.

This CDR3 is CASSFTGGVDGYTF. The CDR3 bases are TGTGCCAGCAGCTTTACAGGGGGCGTCGATGGCTACACCTTC. The V gene is TRBV7-2, the J gene TRBJ1-2; 9 nucleotides agree with TRBD1. There are 14 residues in the CDR3. CDR1 and CDR2 (germline): SGHTA, FQGNSA. V dropped 3 bases and J dropped 6; count of bases not matched to a gene: 5.